These T cell receptor beta chains were read from a single sample in a study of vaccination and CD4 T cells after COVID-19. Their specific antigens are unknown. Each CDR3 protein is one row after TCRdb ran MiXCR on the PCR reads. Among roughly 24,000 distinct CDR3 sequences listed, 64% were seen once. The sequenced sample consisted of CD4+ T cells from blood, cultured in vitro. The receptors originated from a human donor who had recovered from COVID-19. The CDR3 runs from the conserved cysteine through the conserved F or W. A D gene is named only where the DNA matches it firmly. Some rows mark clone size as missing; the rest say once, few, many or name a class of expanded clone.

v_gene: TRBV11-2; j_gene: TRBJ1-5; d_gene: -; abundance: few; CDR3aa: CASSFGAGRQPQHF; CDR3nt: TGTGCCAGCAGCTTCGGGGCGGGGCGACAGCCCCAGCATTTT
v_gene: TRBV7-9; j_gene: TRBJ2-3; d_gene: -; abundance: -; CDR3aa: CASGQQDTQYF; CDR3nt: TGTGCCAGCGGACAACAAGATACGCAGTATTTT
v_gene: TRBV28; j_gene: TRBJ1-3; d_gene: -; abundance: -; CDR3aa: CASSLYRTAGNTIYF; CDR3nt: TGTGCCAGCAGTTTATATAGGACAGCCGGAAACACCATATATTTT
v_gene: TRBV20-1; j_gene: TRBJ1-5; d_gene: -; abundance: -; CDR3aa: CSARQRGRTNQPQHF; CDR3nt: TGCAGTGCTAGACAAAGGGGACGGACCAATCAGCCCCAGCATTTT
v_gene: TRBV20-1; j_gene: TRBJ1-2; d_gene: TRBD1; abundance: few; CDR3aa: CSARDQGGSNYGYTF; CDR3nt: TGCAGTGCTAGAGATCAGGGGGGTTCTAACTATGGCTACACCTTC
v_gene: TRBV7-8; j_gene: TRBJ2-2; d_gene: -; abundance: -; CDR3aa: CASSLGGGRAGELFF; CDR3nt: TGTGCCAGCAGCTTAGGGGGAGGAAGGGCCGGGGAGCTGTTTTTT
v_gene: TRBV7-9; j_gene: TRBJ1-5; d_gene: -; abundance: -; CDR3aa: CASSPGRVGNQPQHF; CDR3nt: TGTGCCAGCAGCCCCGGCCGAGTCGGCAATCAGCCCCAGCATTTT
v_gene: TRBV15; j_gene: TRBJ1-2; d_gene: -; abundance: -; CDR3aa: CATSRDLGPYGYTF; CDR3nt: TGTGCCACCAGCAGAGATTTGGGTCCCTATGGCTACACCTTC
v_gene: TRBV6-1; j_gene: TRBJ1-2; d_gene: -; abundance: medium-sized; CDR3aa: CASSPLVHGYTF; CDR3nt: TGTGCCAGCAGTCCCCTCGTCCATGGCTACACCTTC
v_gene: TRBV7-9; j_gene: TRBJ2-7; d_gene: TRBD2; abundance: -; CDR3aa: CASSPGLAKPGLQYF; CDR3nt: TGTGCCAGCAGCCCCGGACTAGCCAAGCCGGGGTTACAGTACTTC
v_gene: TRBV19; j_gene: TRBJ2-7; d_gene: -; abundance: -; CDR3aa: CASSDQGIPGGEQYF; CDR3nt: TGTGCCAGTAGCGATCAAGGTATTCCTGGTGGCGAGCAGTACTTC
v_gene: TRBV27; j_gene: TRBJ2-2; d_gene: -; abundance: -; CDR3aa: CASSFVSDWARNTGELFF; CDR3nt: TGTGCCAGCAGTTTTGTGTCGGACTGGGCTAGGAACACCGGGGAGCTGTTTTTT
v_gene: TRBV7-6; j_gene: TRBJ2-1; d_gene: TRBD2; abundance: -; CDR3aa: CASSSPGGSGNYNEQFF; CDR3nt: TGTGCCAGCAGCTCCCCGGGGGGTAGCGGGAACTACAATGAGCAGTTCTTC
v_gene: TRBV19; j_gene: TRBJ2-5; d_gene: TRBD2; abundance: -; CDR3aa: CASSNPLAGGGGTQYF; CDR3nt: TGTGCCAGTAGTAACCCCCTAGCGGGAGGTGGCGGGACCCAGTACTTC
v_gene: TRBV15; j_gene: TRBJ1-2; d_gene: -; abundance: -; CDR3aa: CATSSEGQGYGYTF; CDR3nt: TGTGCCACCAGCAGTGAGGGGCAGGGATATGGCTACACCTTC
v_gene: TRBV24-1; j_gene: TRBJ2-5; d_gene: -; abundance: -; CDR3aa: CATSDPAGPETQYF; CDR3nt: TGTGCCACCAGTGACCCGGCGGGGCCCGAGACCCAGTACTTC
v_gene: TRBV21-1; j_gene: TRBJ1-6; d_gene: -; abundance: -; CDR3aa: CASVGTVGSPLHF; CDR3nt: TGTGCCAGCGTGGGGACTGTGGGTTCACCCCTCCACTTT
v_gene: TRBV27; j_gene: TRBJ1-3; d_gene: TRBD1; abundance: -; CDR3aa: CASSLRGPGTGNTIYF; CDR3nt: TGTGCCAGCAGTTTAAGGGGGCCTGGGACTGGAAACACCATATATTTT
v_gene: TRBV28; j_gene: TRBJ2-7; d_gene: -; abundance: once; CDR3aa: CASSLWSRGQLAGPYEQYF; CDR3nt: TGTGCCAGCAGTTTATGGAGCAGGGGGCAATTAGCGGGGCCCTACGAGCAGTACTTC
v_gene: TRBV20-1; j_gene: TRBJ1-1; d_gene: -; abundance: few; CDR3aa: CSARTLDTEAFF; CDR3nt: TGCAGTGCTAGGACCCTGGACACTGAAGCTTTCTTT
v_gene: TRBV20-1; j_gene: TRBJ1-2; d_gene: -; abundance: few; CDR3aa: CSARDQARAYNGYTF; CDR3nt: TGCAGTGCTAGAGATCAGGCCAGGGCGTACAATGGCTACACCTTC
v_gene: TRBV28; j_gene: TRBJ1-2; d_gene: -; abundance: -; CDR3aa: CASSFLSMVREGNPYTF; CDR3nt: TGTGCCAGCAGTTTCCTGAGTATGGTCAGGGAAGGGAATCCCTACACCTTC
v_gene: TRBV6-1; j_gene: TRBJ2-3; d_gene: -; abundance: -; CDR3aa: CASSEWQGGDTQYF; CDR3nt: TGTGCCAGCAGTGAATGGCAGGGAGGAGATACGCAGTATTTT
v_gene: TRBV28; j_gene: TRBJ2-3; d_gene: -; abundance: -; CDR3aa: CASSWASSTDTQYF; CDR3nt: TGTGCCAGCAGTTGGGCCTCTAGCACAGATACGCAGTATTTT
v_gene: TRBV28; j_gene: TRBJ2-7; d_gene: TRBD2; abundance: -; CDR3aa: CASSLPYRTSGARDEQYF; CDR3nt: TGTGCCAGCAGTTTACCATACCGGACTAGCGGGGCGAGAGACGAGCAGTACTTC
v_gene: TRBV7-9; j_gene: TRBJ2-5; d_gene: -; abundance: -; CDR3aa: CASSLELGETQYF; CDR3nt: TGTGCCAGCAGCTTAGAACTAGGAGAGACCCAGTACTTC
v_gene: TRBV4-3; j_gene: TRBJ2-3; d_gene: -; abundance: -; CDR3aa: CASSQDLGGSTDTQYF; CDR3nt: TGCGCCAGCAGCCAAGATCTAGGCGGATCCACAGATACGCAGTATTTT
v_gene: TRBV6-1; j_gene: TRBJ2-2; d_gene: TRBD2; abundance: -; CDR3aa: CASRTGTSGRELFF; CDR3nt: TGTGCCAGCAGAACGGGGACTAGCGGGAGGGAGCTGTTTTTT
v_gene: TRBV6-1; j_gene: TRBJ2-7; d_gene: -; abundance: -; CDR3aa: CASSATWSLSYEQYF; CDR3nt: TGTGCCAGCAGCGCGACATGGTCCCTCTCCTACGAGCAGTACTTC
v_gene: TRBV19; j_gene: TRBJ2-7; d_gene: TRBD2; abundance: -; CDR3aa: CASTRTSGNYEQYF; CDR3nt: TGTGCCAGTACTCGGACTAGCGGGAACTACGAGCAGTACTTC
v_gene: TRBV18; j_gene: TRBJ1-1; d_gene: TRBD1; abundance: once; CDR3aa: CASSPRTGTANTEAFF; CDR3nt: TGTGCCAGCTCACCAAGAACCGGGACAGCGAACACTGAAGCTTTCTTT
v_gene: TRBV2; j_gene: TRBJ1-2; d_gene: -; abundance: -; CDR3aa: CASSTGNYGYTF; CDR3nt: TGTGCCAGCAGTACGGGGAACTATGGCTACACCTTC
v_gene: TRBV27; j_gene: TRBJ1-5; d_gene: TRBD1; abundance: few; CDR3aa: CASSLTGRAGNQPQHF; CDR3nt: TGTGCCAGCAGTTTGACAGGGCGGGCCGGCAATCAGCCCCAGCATTTT
v_gene: TRBV7-9; j_gene: TRBJ1-4; d_gene: TRBD1; abundance: -; CDR3aa: CASSQKTGQEKLFF; CDR3nt: TGTGCCAGCAGTCAAAAAACGGGACAGGAAAAACTGTTTTTT
v_gene: TRBV9; j_gene: TRBJ1-2; d_gene: -; abundance: -; CDR3aa: CASSVGGGNSWDGYTF; CDR3nt: TGTGCCAGCAGCGTAGGAGGGGGAAATTCATGGGATGGCTACACCTTC
v_gene: TRBV12-3/TRBV12-4; j_gene: TRBJ1-6; d_gene: -; abundance: -; CDR3aa: CASSFSATPNSPLHF; CDR3nt: TGTGCCAGCAGTTTTTCTGCGACACCAAATTCACCCCTCCACTTT
v_gene: TRBV20-1; j_gene: TRBJ1-5; d_gene: -; abundance: -; CDR3aa: CSAERGAGNQPQHF; CDR3nt: TGCAGTGCCGAAAGGGGGGCTGGAAATCAGCCCCAGCATTTT
v_gene: TRBV7-9; j_gene: TRBJ2-1; d_gene: -; abundance: few; CDR3aa: CASSMRGRPEYNEQFF; CDR3nt: TGTGCCAGCAGCATGAGGGGACGGCCGGAGTACAATGAGCAGTTCTTC
v_gene: TRBV28; j_gene: TRBJ1-2; d_gene: -; abundance: -; CDR3aa: CASHGGPPYGYTF; CDR3nt: TGTGCCAGCCACGGTGGGCCCCCCTATGGCTACACCTTC
v_gene: TRBV6-1; j_gene: TRBJ1-3; d_gene: -; abundance: few; CDR3aa: CASSPLNTIYF; CDR3nt: TGTGCCAGCAGCCCCTTAAACACCATATATTTT
v_gene: TRBV4-2; j_gene: TRBJ2-3; d_gene: -; abundance: few; CDR3aa: CASSFSPTVELTDTQYF; CDR3nt: TGTGCCAGCAGCTTCTCCCCGACAGTCGAATTGACAGATACGCAGTATTTT
v_gene: TRBV6-1; j_gene: TRBJ1-5; d_gene: -; abundance: few; CDR3aa: CASSRGTVDQPQHF; CDR3nt: TGTGCCAGCAGTAGAGGGACGGTGGATCAGCCCCAGCATTTT
v_gene: TRBV7-2; j_gene: TRBJ2-7; d_gene: -; abundance: -; CDR3aa: CASSFGGAGTHEQYF; CDR3nt: TGTGCCAGCAGCTTTGGCGGGGCAGGGACCCACGAGCAGTACTTC
v_gene: TRBV19; j_gene: TRBJ2-2; d_gene: -; abundance: -; CDR3aa: CASSPRAYTGELFF; CDR3nt: TGTGCCAGTAGTCCCCGGGCCTACACCGGGGAGCTGTTTTTT
v_gene: TRBV27; j_gene: TRBJ2-5; d_gene: -; abundance: -; CDR3aa: CASPPRKTQYF; CDR3nt: TGTGCCAGCCCTCCAAGGAAGACCCAGTACTTC
v_gene: TRBV18; j_gene: TRBJ1-5; d_gene: TRBD1; abundance: -; CDR3aa: CASSPQGAGMNQPQHF; CDR3nt: TGTGCCAGCTCACCACAGGGGGCAGGGATGAATCAGCCCCAGCATTTT
v_gene: TRBV12-3/TRBV12-4; j_gene: TRBJ1-5; d_gene: TRBD1; abundance: few; CDR3aa: CASRTEQGRNQPQHF; CDR3nt: TGTGCCAGCAGAACCGAACAGGGGCGCAATCAGCCCCAGCATTTT
v_gene: TRBV7-9; j_gene: TRBJ2-7; d_gene: -; abundance: -; CDR3aa: CASSLAKFEGRPSYEQYF; CDR3nt: TGTGCCAGCAGCTTAGCTAAGTTTGAGGGACGGCCCTCCTACGAGCAGTACTTC
v_gene: TRBV28; j_gene: TRBJ1-5; d_gene: TRBD1; abundance: few; CDR3aa: CASRGQDLSNQPQHF; CDR3nt: TGTGCCAGCCGGGGACAGGACCTTAGCAATCAGCCCCAGCATTTT
v_gene: TRBV6-1; j_gene: TRBJ2-1; d_gene: -; abundance: large; CDR3aa: CASSGYSYNEQFF; CDR3nt: TGTGCCAGCAGCGGATACTCCTACAATGAGCAGTTCTTC
v_gene: TRBV28; j_gene: TRBJ1-1; d_gene: TRBD1; abundance: -; CDR3aa: CASSFGRGYTEAFF; CDR3nt: TGTGCCAGCAGTTTTGGCAGGGGGTACACTGAAGCTTTCTTT
v_gene: TRBV6-1; j_gene: TRBJ2-7; d_gene: TRBD1; abundance: few; CDR3aa: CASSPRQGAGYEQYF; CDR3nt: TGTGCCAGCAGTCCCCGACAGGGGGCAGGGTACGAGCAGTACTTC
v_gene: TRBV15; j_gene: TRBJ1-5; d_gene: -; abundance: -; CDR3aa: CATSRDAGGEPQHF; CDR3nt: TGTGCCACCAGCAGAGATGCCGGGGGTGAGCCCCAGCATTTT
v_gene: TRBV19; j_gene: TRBJ1-6; d_gene: -; abundance: -; CDR3aa: CASFSGKLLHF; CDR3nt: TGTGCCAGTTTCTCTGGAAAGCTCCTCCACTTT
v_gene: TRBV6-1; j_gene: TRBJ2-5; d_gene: -; abundance: -; CDR3aa: CASSVGGNQETQYF; CDR3nt: TGTGCCAGCAGTGTGGGAGGAAACCAAGAGACCCAGTACTTC
v_gene: TRBV7-2; j_gene: TRBJ2-5; d_gene: TRBD2; abundance: -; CDR3aa: CASSLGLALETQYF; CDR3nt: TGTGCCAGCAGCCTGGGACTAGCGTTGGAGACCCAGTACTTC